The present T cell receptor (beta chain) was sequenced within a study of cytomegalovirus exposure and HLA in healthy donors. Overall study context: As an earlier analysis found, about 179 million T cells yielded about 120 million unique TCR beta sequences.

Per the germline V gene, CDR1 is GTSNPN and CDR2 is SVGIG (reference sequence). The CDR3 consists of 12 residues. Deletions cut 2 bases from V and 4 bases from J, with 8 bases between. Primers for the PCR totalled 60 Vbeta and 13 Jbeta. The method was immunoSEQ multiplex PCR; TCRdb's version includes in-frame clones alone and lacks a portion of them. This repertoire includes tens of thousands of clones. J is TRBJ2-5 and V is TRBV30; tentative D call: TRBD1 (5 bases). This TCR was recovered from a woman aged 25 to 39 in good health and CMV-seropositive. Sequencing was carried out using PBMCs. CDR3 sequence (DNA): TGTGCCTGGAGTCTAAGGGGAGAGACCCAGTACTTC. It yields the protein CAWSLRGETQYF.